The present entry profiles one TCR beta chain with its context. The antigen remains unidentified. Nominal health characterized the donors when sampled, though unrecorded immune exposures were likely. This sample was taken from a study of cytomegalovirus exposure and HLA in healthy donors. Study results and limitations: It was assumed in the presence/absence analyses that sequencing depth was roughly uniform across donors.

Use of 60 Vbeta and 13 Jbeta primers characterized the PCR. Method: immunoSEQ multiplex PCR; TCRdb's copy keeps in-frame clones and lacks some. The sample data list 100,000 to 150,000 clones. CDR3 length equals 14 residues. Trimming took 4 bases from V and 0 from J, leaving 9 bases between them. Germline V gene data show CDR1 as SGHNT and CDR2 as YYREEE (reference sequence). The J gene is TRBJ2-3, the V gene TRBV5-4, with D unclear. The material sequenced was PBMCs. The receptor was derived from a man aged 35-49 years in good health and CMV-seronegative. The CDR3 DNA reads TGTGCCAGCAGCCGCGCGGCTAGCACAGATACGCAGTATTTT. It translates to CASSRAASTDTQYF.